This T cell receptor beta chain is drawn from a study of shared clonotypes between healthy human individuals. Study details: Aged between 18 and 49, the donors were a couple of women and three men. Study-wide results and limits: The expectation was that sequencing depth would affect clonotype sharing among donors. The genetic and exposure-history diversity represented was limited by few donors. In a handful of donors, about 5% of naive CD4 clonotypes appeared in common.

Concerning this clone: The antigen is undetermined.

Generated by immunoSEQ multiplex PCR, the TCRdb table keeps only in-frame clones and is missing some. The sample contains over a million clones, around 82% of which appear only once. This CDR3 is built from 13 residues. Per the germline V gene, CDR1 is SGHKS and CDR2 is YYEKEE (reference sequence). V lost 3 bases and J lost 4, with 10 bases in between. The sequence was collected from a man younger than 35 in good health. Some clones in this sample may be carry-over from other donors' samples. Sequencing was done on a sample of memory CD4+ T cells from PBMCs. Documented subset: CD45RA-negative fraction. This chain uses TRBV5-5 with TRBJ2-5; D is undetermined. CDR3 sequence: CASSYLGRETQYF. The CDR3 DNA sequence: TGTGCCAGCAGCTATCTAGGGCGAGAGACCCAGTACTTC.